This TCR beta chain was recorded in a study of T cells in Graves' hyperthyroidism and ophthalmopathy. The overall study: Peripheral blood was collected at initial diagnosis, before any treatment. Whole-study findings and limits: Blood also contained most expanded thyroid clonotypes above 0.001. Ophthalmopathy stood apart from stable hyperthyroidism in a 13 V-J model.

In regard to this clonotype: Its antigen is not known. Sequence at one end of the junction differs from germline and may be a read error.

RNA transcripts were the template for amplifying TCR beta CDR3 regions. RT-PCR in the first round (using the HTBI primer set) targeted the TCR CDR3. TCRdb reanalysed the multiplex PCR reads using MiXCR and keeps one entry per CDR3 protein. The data show hundreds of thousands of distinct CDR3 sequences, under 15% seen once. A patient was excluded if there was uncontrolled infection, other autoimmune disease, pregnancy or lactation. The sequence derives from a man between 18 and 35 years old with Graves' ophthalmopathy. The sample comprised blood.

This CDR3 is CVSSQADRGRDTQYF. CDR3 coding DNA: TGTGTCAGCAGCCAAGCGGACAGGGGGCGGGATACGCAGTATTTT. V usage is TRBV3-1 and J usage is TRBJ2-3; 11 nucleotides align to TRBD1. The CDR3 is 15 amino acids. Germline loops: CDR1 LGHDT, CDR2 YNNKEL (reference sequence).